The rows below give T cell receptor beta chains drawn from one sample of a study of blood T cells in healthy people across ages. TCRdb re-called the 5' RACE reads through MiXCR, storing one row per CDR3 protein. The sample carries 1.5 million to 2 million distinct CDR3 sequences, around 48% recorded once. Sequenced sample: blood. The receptors derive from a woman between 40 and 50 years old in good health. Each CDR3 is given with its conserved first and last residue. Fields, in order: J gene, D gene, V gene, clone size, CDR3 DNA, CDR3 protein. A D gene is named only where the DNA matches it firmly. Size values are once, few and many counts, or a class for expanded clones, and some rows have none.

J: TRBJ2-5; D: -; V: TRBV13; size: -; DNA: TGTGCCAGCAGCTCGAGGCGGCGCGCGGAGACCCAGTACTTC; CDR3: CASSSRRRAETQYF
J: TRBJ2-3; D: TRBD2; V: TRBV6-1; size: few; DNA: TGTGCCAGCAGTGTTTCTAGCGGGACCCGCACAGATACGCAGTATTTT; CDR3: CASSVSSGTRTDTQYF
J: TRBJ1-6; D: -; V: TRBV18; size: -; DNA: TGTGCCAGCTCATACGGGGAGAAGCATCGTCCCCTCCACTTT; CDR3: CASSYGEKHRPLHF
J: TRBJ1-4; D: -; V: TRBV6-5; size: few; DNA: TGTGCCAGCAGGCCGGATACTAATGAAAAACTGTTTTTT; CDR3: CASRPDTNEKLFF
J: TRBJ1-2; D: -; V: TRBV21-1; size: -; DNA: TGTGCCAGCAGCGCACGACAGGAGAATCAGCGGTACTATGGCTACACCTTC; CDR3: CASSARQENQRYYGYTF
J: TRBJ1-1; D: -; V: TRBV10-3; size: few; DNA: TGTGCCATCAGTGAGGAGCTAGACACTGAAGCTTTCTTT; CDR3: CAISEELDTEAFF
J: TRBJ1-2; D: -; V: TRBV20-1; size: -; DNA: TGCAGTGCCGAGGGGCAGGGGCTAAACTATGGCTACACCTTC; CDR3: CSAEGQGLNYGYTF
J: TRBJ2-7; D: -; V: TRBV6-2/TRBV6-3; size: once; DNA: TGTGCCAGCAGCTACAGCGGTATGGGGGAGCAGTACTTC; CDR3: CASSYSGMGEQYF
J: TRBJ1-6; D: -; V: TRBV28; size: -; DNA: TGTGCCAGCAGTTTAGCTTCCCAGGGGAATTCGCCCCTCCACTTT; CDR3: CASSLASQGNSPLHF
J: TRBJ1-4; D: -; V: TRBV28; size: -; DNA: TGTGCCAGCAGTTTACTGGGTTTTGAAAAACTGTTTTTT; CDR3: CASSLLGFEKLFF
J: TRBJ2-3; D: -; V: TRBV12-3/TRBV12-4; size: -; DNA: TGTGCCAGCACCCCCGGGATTACTGAGGGGAATACGCAGTATTTT; CDR3: CASTPGITEGNTQYF
J: TRBJ2-7; D: -; V: TRBV13; size: few; DNA: TGTGCCAGCAGCTTTGGACAGACGGTGGGAGAGCAGTACTTC; CDR3: CASSFGQTVGEQYF
J: TRBJ2-7; D: TRBD2; V: TRBV5-1; size: -; DNA: TGCGCCAGCAGCTTGGTCGCGACTAGCGGGGAAGCCTACGAGCAGTACTTC; CDR3: CASSLVATSGEAYEQYF
J: TRBJ2-7; D: -; V: TRBV27; size: -; DNA: TGTGCCAGCAGTTTTAAAGGCCTGAACCAATTCGAGCAGTACTTC; CDR3: CASSFKGLNQFEQYF
J: TRBJ2-3; D: -; V: TRBV2; size: -; DNA: TGTGCCAGCCTACAGGACACCCACACAGATACGCAGTATTTT; CDR3: CASLQDTHTDTQYF
J: TRBJ2-7; D: -; V: TRBV7-9; size: few; DNA: TGTGCCAGCAGCGAACTTCGAGGGGTCCGCGAGCAGTACTTC; CDR3: CASSELRGVREQYF
J: TRBJ2-4; D: -; V: TRBV9; size: -; DNA: TGTGCCAGACGGACAGCCCGTTGGGAGCAGTACTTC; CDR3: CARRTARWEQYF
J: TRBJ2-5; D: TRBD2; V: TRBV20-1; size: -; DNA: TGCAGTGCCAAGACTAGCGGGGGGGTCCGGGAGACCCAGTACTTC; CDR3: CSAKTSGGVRETQYF
J: TRBJ1-5; D: TRBD1; V: TRBV12-3/TRBV12-4; size: few; DNA: TGTGCCAGCAGTCCGACAGGGCTCAATCAGCCCCAGCATTTT; CDR3: CASSPTGLNQPQHF
J: TRBJ1-2; D: -; V: TRBV4-1; size: -; DNA: TGCGCCAGCAGCCAAGAAGGTGGGGGCCTCCTATATGGCTACACCTTC; CDR3: CASSQEGGGLLYGYTF
J: TRBJ2-7; D: -; V: TRBV2; size: few; DNA: TGTGCCAGCAGAGATTGGGGGTACGAGCAGTACTTC; CDR3: CASRDWGYEQYF
J: TRBJ2-5; D: -; V: TRBV20-1; size: -; DNA: TGCAGTGCTACGACAGGACAAGAGACCCAGTACTTC; CDR3: CSATTGQETQYF
J: TRBJ2-5; D: TRBD1; V: TRBV20-1; size: -; DNA: TGCAGTGCTAGTTGGACGGGGACAGGGCAAGAGACCCAGTACTTC; CDR3: CSASWTGTGQETQYF
J: TRBJ2-3; D: -; V: TRBV6-2/TRBV6-3; size: once; DNA: TGTGCCAGCAGTTCCCCCACTAACTCAGATACGCAGTATTTT; CDR3: CASSSPTNSDTQYF
J: TRBJ2-1; D: -; V: TRBV27; size: -; DNA: TGTGCCAGCAGGCCTCAGGGCCCCAATGAGCAGTTCTTC; CDR3: CASRPQGPNEQFF
J: TRBJ2-1; D: -; V: TRBV28; size: -; DNA: TGTGCCAGCAGTCCTAGCTGGATTGAGCAGTTCTTC; CDR3: CASSPSWIEQFF
J: TRBJ2-5; D: TRBD1; V: TRBV5-1; size: -; DNA: TGCGCCAGCAACATACCAGGGGGGACCCAGTACTTC; CDR3: CASNIPGGTQYF